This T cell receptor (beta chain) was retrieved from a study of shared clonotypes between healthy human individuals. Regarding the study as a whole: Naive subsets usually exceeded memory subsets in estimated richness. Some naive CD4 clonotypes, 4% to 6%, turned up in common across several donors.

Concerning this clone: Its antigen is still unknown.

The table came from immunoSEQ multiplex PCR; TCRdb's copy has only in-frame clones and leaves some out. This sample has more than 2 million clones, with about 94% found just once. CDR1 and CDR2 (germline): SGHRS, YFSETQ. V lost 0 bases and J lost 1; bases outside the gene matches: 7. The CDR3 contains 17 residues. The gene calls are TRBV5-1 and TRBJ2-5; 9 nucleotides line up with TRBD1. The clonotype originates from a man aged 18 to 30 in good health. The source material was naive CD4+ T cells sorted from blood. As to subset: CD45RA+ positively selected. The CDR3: CASSLASGTGTQETQYF. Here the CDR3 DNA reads TGCGCCAGCAGCTTGGCCTCCGGGACAGGGACCCAAGAGACCCAGTACTTC.